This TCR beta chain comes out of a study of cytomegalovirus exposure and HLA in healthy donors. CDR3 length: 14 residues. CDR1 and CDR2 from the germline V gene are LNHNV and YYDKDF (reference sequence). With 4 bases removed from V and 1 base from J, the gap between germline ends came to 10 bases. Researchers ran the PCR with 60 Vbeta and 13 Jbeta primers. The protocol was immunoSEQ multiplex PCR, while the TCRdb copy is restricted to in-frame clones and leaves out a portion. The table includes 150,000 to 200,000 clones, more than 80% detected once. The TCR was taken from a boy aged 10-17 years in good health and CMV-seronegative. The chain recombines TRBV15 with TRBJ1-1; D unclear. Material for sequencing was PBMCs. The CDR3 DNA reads TGTGCCACCAGCACCGAAGTACAGAACACTGAAGCTTTCTTT. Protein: CATSTEVQNTEAFF.